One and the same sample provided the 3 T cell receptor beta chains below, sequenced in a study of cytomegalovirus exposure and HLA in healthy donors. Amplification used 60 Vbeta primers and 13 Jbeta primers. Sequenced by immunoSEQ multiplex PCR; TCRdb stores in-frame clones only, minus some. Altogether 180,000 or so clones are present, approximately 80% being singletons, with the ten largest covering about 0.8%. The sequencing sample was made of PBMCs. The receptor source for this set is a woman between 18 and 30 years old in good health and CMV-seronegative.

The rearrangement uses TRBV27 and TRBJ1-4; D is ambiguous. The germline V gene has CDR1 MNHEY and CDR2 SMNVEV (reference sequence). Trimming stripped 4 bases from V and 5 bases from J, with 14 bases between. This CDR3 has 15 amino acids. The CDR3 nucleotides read TGTGCCAGCAGTTATAAGGGTGGAGGGAATGAAAAACTGTTTTTT. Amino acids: CASSYKGGGNEKLFF. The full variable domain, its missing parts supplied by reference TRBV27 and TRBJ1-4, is EAQVTQNPRYLITVTGKKLTVTCSQNMNHEYMSWYRQDPGLGLRQIYYSMNVEVTDKGDVPEGYKVSRKEKRNFPLILESPSPNQTSLYFCASSYKGGGNEKLFFGSGTQLSVL.

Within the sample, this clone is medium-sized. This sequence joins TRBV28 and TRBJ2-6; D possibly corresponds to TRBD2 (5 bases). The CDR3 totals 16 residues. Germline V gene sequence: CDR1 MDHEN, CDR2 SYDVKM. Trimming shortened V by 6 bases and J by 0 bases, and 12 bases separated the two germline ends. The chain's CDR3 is CASSILRDSGANVLTF. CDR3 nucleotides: TGTGCCAGCAGCATATTACGGGACTCTGGGGCCAACGTCCTGACTTTC.

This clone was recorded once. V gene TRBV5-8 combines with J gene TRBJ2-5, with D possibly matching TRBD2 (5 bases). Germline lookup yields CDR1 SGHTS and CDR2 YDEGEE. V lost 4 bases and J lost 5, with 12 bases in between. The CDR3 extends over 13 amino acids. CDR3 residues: CASSKRRYETQYF. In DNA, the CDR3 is TGTGCCAGCAGCAAGCGGAGGTATGAGACCCAGTACTTC.